This passage covers 10 T cell receptor beta chains from one sample sequenced in a study of metastatic and nonmetastatic thyroid tumors. TCRdb reprocessed the PCR reads via MiXCR. This table has some 10,000 clones, under 30% appearing once. Until they underwent thyroid surgery, no patient had received any treatment. Material: tumor tissue. The receptors here all came from a male donor with papillary thyroid cancer or a benign thyroid nodule (not recorded which). Some clones in this sample may be carry-over from other donors' samples.

By share, this clone ranks as medium-sized. This chain uses TRBV30 with TRBJ2-5; D is unclear. Trimming took off 1 base at V and 2 bases at J, with 5 bases between the two ends. The germline gives CDR1 GTSNPN, CDR2 SVGIG (reference sequence). The CDR3 contains 12 residues. CDR3: CAWSGQQETQYF. CDR3 in DNA: TGTGCCTGGAGTGGACAACAAGAGACCCAGTACTTC.

At least ten counts were recorded for this clone. V and J are TRBV4-1 and TRBJ2-1; TRBD1 or TRBD2 may be the D gene (5 bases each). CDR3 size: 17 residues. V lost 3 bases, J lost 3 bases, and 18 bases lay in between. CDR1 MGHRA and CDR2 YSYEKL come from the germline V gene. The CDR3, as DNA: TGCGCCAGCAGCCAGGTTTTCGGGACGACAAACTACAATGAGCAGTTCTTC. Amino acid sequence: CASSQVFGTTNYNEQFF.

By proportion, this clone is medium-sized. The gene calls are TRBV20-1 and TRBJ1-2; 7 bases are a match to TRBD1. V lost 2 bases to trimming and J lost 7 bases; unmatched junction nucleotides: 4. Germline-derived CDR1 and CDR2 are DFQATT and SNEGSKA (reference sequence). The CDR3 is 12 residues long. The CDR3 DNA follows: TGCAGTGCTAGATTCACAGGGGCTGGCTACACCTTC. Translated: CSARFTGAGYTF.

The table lists this clone with many counts. Just one base apart from a much larger clone, this may be a read error. The same CDR3 is also encoded by other DNA sequences in this sample. The V gene is TRBV24-1, the J gene TRBJ2-3; 8 positions agree with TRBD1. Germline-derived CDR1 and CDR2 are KGHDR and SFDVKD. The ends lost 3 bases at V and 6 bases at J; junction bases unmatched: 10. The length of the CDR3 is 16 residues. The CDR3 reads CATSDIGQGHTDTQYF. DNA for the CDR3: TGTGCCACCAGTGATATCGGACAGGGACACACGGATACGCAGTATTTT.

This sequence joins TRBV9 and TRBJ1-2, with D possibly TRBD1 on 6 matching bases. The V gene lost 2 bases and the J gene lost 2 bases, with 7 bases spanning the gap. Germline V gives CDR1 SGDLS, CDR2 YYNGEE. This CDR3 has 13 amino acids. In DNA form, the CDR3 reads TGTGCCAGCAGCGTTACAGGGAACTATGGCTACACCTTC. Its protein is CASSVTGNYGYTF.

The V gene is TRBV5-1, the J gene TRBJ2-1, with D perhaps matching TRBD1 or TRBD2 (6 bases each). The germline gives CDR1 SGHRS, CDR2 YFSETQ. V was shortened by 0 bases and J by 3 bases, with 13 bases between the two germline ends. This CDR3 spans 16 amino acids. CDR3: CASSLVGGLGYNEQFF. In DNA form, the CDR3 reads TGCGCCAGCAGCTTGGTTGGGGGGCTAGGCTACAATGAGCAGTTCTTC.

In its sample, this clone ranks as medium-sized. The gene calls are TRBV7-2 and TRBJ1-4; D is ambiguous. V was pared by 2 bases and J by 7 bases, with 11 bases between. The length of the CDR3 is 14 residues. Germline CDR1 and CDR2: SGHTA and FQGNSA. The CDR3 sequence: CASSLSGSREKLFF. The CDR3 DNA is TGTGCCAGCAGCTTATCGGGGTCTCGTGAAAAACTGTTTTTT.

This clone is labeled as medium-sized (0.01 to 0.1%). The J gene is TRBJ1-5, the V gene TRBV27, with TRBD1 as a possible D gene (6 bases). The CDR3 length is 14 residues. Trimming cost V 8 bases and J 6 bases, with 17 bases left between them. Germline lookup yields CDR1 MNHEY and CDR2 SMNVEV (reference sequence). CDR3 amino acids: CASPLRGACQPQHF. The CDR3 DNA reads as TGTGCCAGCCCTTTGCGGGGGGCTTGTCAGCCCCAGCATTTT.

The chain employs TRBV5-1 and TRBJ2-5, with TRBD2 matching over 11 bases. The CDR3 contains 16 residues. V lost 0 bases to trimming and J lost 4 bases; unmatched junction nucleotides: 5. Germline V gene sequence: CDR1 SGHRS, CDR2 YFSETQ. In DNA form, the CDR3 reads TGCGCCAGCAGCTTGGCTTCCGGGACTAGCGGAGAGACCCAGTACTTC. Residues: CASSLASGTSGETQYF. The full variable domain, its missing parts supplied by reference TRBV5-1 and TRBJ2-5, is KAGVTQTPRYLIKTRGQQVTLSCSPISGHRSVSWYQQTPGQGLQFLFEYFSETQRNKGNFPGRFSGRQFSNSRSEMNVSTLELGDSALYLCASSLASGTSGETQYFGPGTRLLVL.

This clone was seen a handful of times. The chain employs TRBV5-6 and TRBJ2-4, with a tentative D call TRBD2 (5 bases). CDR1 is SGHDT, CDR2 YYEEEE, per germline. V lost 4 bases, J lost 0 bases, and 11 bases lay in between. The length of the CDR3 is 15 residues. CDR3 amino acids: CASSQGLGAKNIQYF. CDR3 bases: TGTGCCAGCAGCCAAGGACTGGGAGCCAAAAACATTCAGTACTTC.